The rows below give T cell receptor beta chains drawn from one sample of a study of beta chain features in type 1 diabetes. Measured with immunoSEQ multiplex PCR; TCRdb has only the in-frame clones, and not every one. The table lists about 660,000 clones, around 15% of them singletons. Sequences were obtained from naive CD4+ T cells from blood. These receptors all stem from a man between 18 and 29 years old with type 1 diabetes. Both conserved end residues are part of each CDR3. A D gene is named only where the DNA matches it firmly. Only some rows state a clone size, as once, few, many or a class for expanded clones.

V,size,J,D,DNA,CDR3
TRBV21-1,.,TRBJ2-7,.,TGTGCCAGCGCTTTCGAGACAGCTAGCTACGAGCAGTACTTC,CASAFETASYEQYF
TRBV4-2,.,TRBJ2-5,TRBD1,TGTGCCAGCAGCCAAGGAGGGGGCGTAGAGACCCAGTACTTC,CASSQGGGVETQYF
TRBV7-2,few,TRBJ2-1,TRBD2,TGTGCCAGCAGCTTGGATCTAGCGGGGGGAAACAATGAGCAGTTCTTC,CASSLDLAGGNNEQFF
TRBV30,few,TRBJ1-1,.,TGTGCCTGGAGTGCCCAGGGACCCTTAGCAGCTTTCTTT,CAWSAQGPLAAFF
TRBV7-2,few,TRBJ2-3,.,TGTGCCAGCAGCACGCGACAGGGCACAGATACGCAGTATTTT,CASSTRQGTDTQYF
TRBV2,few,TRBJ1-1,.,TGTGCCAGCAGTGAAAGGGGTGGAACTGAAGCTTTCTTT,CASSERGGTEAFF
TRBV30,.,TRBJ2-1,.,TGTGCCTGGAGTGTCCGAAGTCCTACTAGCTATGAGCAGTTCTTC,CAWSVRSPTSYEQFF
TRBV5-1,few,TRBJ1-2,.,TGCGCCAGCAGCTTTACCACAGCTAACTATGGCTACACCTTC,CASSFTTANYGYTF
TRBV30,.,TRBJ2-1,.,TGTGCCTGGAGTGGAGCCTCCGTGTTCTTC,CAWSGASVFF
TRBV18,.,TRBJ1-5,.,TGTGCCAGCTCCCGGGACATTAGCAATCAGCCCCAGCATTTT,CASSRDISNQPQHF
TRBV29-1,.,TRBJ2-1,.,TGCAGCTTCCGGTTCCCCCCAGGGAGCTCCTACAATGAGCAGTTCTTC,CSFRFPPGSSYNEQFF
TRBV7-2,.,TRBJ1-2,.,TGTGCCAGCAGCTTAGTCGATTCAGTAAGGGCTAACTATGGCTACACCTTC,CASSLVDSVRANYGYTF
TRBV4-1,.,TRBJ2-1,TRBD2,TGCGCCAGCAGCCCCCAGCGGGAATCCTACAATGAGCAGTTCTTC,CASSPQRESYNEQFF
TRBV7-3,few,TRBJ1-1,.,TGTGCCAGCAGCTTATACGGGGGTGGAACTGAAGCTTTCTTT,CASSLYGGGTEAFF
TRBV5-1,.,TRBJ2-7,.,TGCGCCAGCAGCTTAGTTCAGGGCAACGAGCAGTACTTC,CASSLVQGNEQYF
TRBV4-3,few,TRBJ2-6,TRBD1,TGCGCCAGCAGCCAGGATCGCAGCCGGGACAGGGATGTCCTGACTTTC,CASSQDRSRDRDVLTF
TRBV4-2,few,TRBJ1-1,.,TGTGCCAGCAGCCAAGATCAACTGCTGGGCACTGAAGCTTTCTTT,CASSQDQLLGTEAFF
TRBV7-6,.,TRBJ2-3,.,TGTGCCAGCAGCAGGGGATCCACAGATACGCAGTATTTT,CASSRGSTDTQYF
TRBV7-9,few,TRBJ2-5,TRBD2,TGTGCCAGCAGCTTCGCCGGGAGGGGCCTTAGCCAGTACTTC,CASSFAGRGLSQYF